The 31 T cell receptor beta chains reported below all come from one sample, sequenced in a study of cytomegalovirus exposure and HLA in healthy donors. Primers: 60 Vbeta forward and 13 Jbeta reverse. Using immunoSEQ multiplex PCR, the repertoire was profiled, and TCRdb retains in-frame clones only, with some absent. The sample contains 130,000 or so clones, approximately 85% of which appear only once. Sequenced input: PBMCs. Receptor source: a woman in her 40s in good health and CMV-seronegative.

This chain joins TRBV6-4 and TRBJ2-2; D is perhaps TRBD2 (6 bases). V was trimmed by 4 bases and J by 5 bases, leaving 14 bases between them. The CDR3 contains 15 residues. Germline values: CDR1 MRHNA, CDR2 SNTAGT. The CDR3 protein is CASSALSGVTGELFF. CDR3 bases: TGTGCCAGCAGTGCGCTCTCGGGAGTTACCGGGGAGCTGTTTTTT.

The V and J genes are TRBV7-2 and TRBJ2-7, with 9 positions matching TRBD1. Germline V gene lookup returns CDR1 SGHTA and CDR2 FQGNSA. The trim removed 0 bases at V and 7 bases at J, leaving 4 bases unmatched. The CDR3 covers 14 residues. The chain's CDR3 is CASSLAQGAGEQYF. The CDR3 DNA follows: TGTGCCAGCAGCTTAGCACAGGGGGCGGGTGAGCAGTACTTC. The full variable domain, completed using reference TRBV7-2 and TRBJ2-7, is GAGVSQSPSNKVTEKGKDVELRCDPISGHTALYWYRQSLGQGLEFLIYFQGNSAPDKSGLPSDRFSAERTGGSVSTLTIQRTQQEDSAVYLCASSLAQGAGEQYFGPGTRLTVT.

This sequence joins TRBV28 and TRBJ2-7; 9 bases are shared with TRBD1. The CDR3 loop spans 15 amino acids. Germline values: CDR1 MDHEN, CDR2 SYDVKM. J lost 6 bases, V lost 5 bases, and 11 bases had no gene match. CDR3 nucleotides: TGTGCCAGCAGTGAGCCGGGACAGGGATTATTCGAGCAGTACTTC. Amino acids: CASSEPGQGLFEQYF.

V gene TRBV6-5 combines with J gene TRBJ1-6; 10 bases align to TRBD1. This CDR3 region has 14 residues. CDR1 is MNHEY, CDR2 SVGAGI, per germline. The ends lost 6 bases at V and 9 bases at J; junction bases unmatched: 5. The CDR3 bases are TGTGCCAGCAGCTCCGGGACAGGGGCTTCACCCCTCCACTTT. Protein sequence: CASSSGTGASPLHF.

The chain joins TRBV5-1 to TRBJ2-1; 8 nucleotides agree with TRBD2. The V segment lost 2 bases and the J segment 2 bases; nucleotides outside the gene matches: 3. The V gene's germline CDR1 is SGHRS and CDR2 YFSETQ. The CDR3 consists of 15 residues. In nucleotides, the CDR3 is TGCGCCAGCAGCTTTGAAGCGGGAGCCTACAATGAGCAGTTCTTC. Residues: CASSFEAGAYNEQFF.

The V call is TRBV30, the J call TRBJ1-3, with a possible D match to TRBD1 (5 bases). Germline lookup yields CDR1 GTSNPN and CDR2 SVGIG (reference sequence). Deletions cut 2 bases from V and 0 bases from J, with 8 bases between. The CDR3 loop spans 14 amino acids. This chain's CDR3 is CAWSQQASGNTIYF. As DNA, the CDR3 is TGTGCCTGGAGTCAACAGGCCTCTGGAAACACCATATATTTT.

Here the CDR3 DNA reads TGTGCCAGCGGGGGGGGTGATTACACCGGGGAGCTGTTTTTT. It translates to CASGGGDYTGELFF. The chain uses TRBV28 and TRBJ2-2; 7 bases fit TRBD2. After removal of 8 bases from V and 3 bases from J, the junction contained 6 bases not matched to a gene. The CDR3 length is 14 residues. The germline gives CDR1 MDHEN, CDR2 SYDVKM.

On this clone: An end of the junction differs from the germline gene, which may be a read error. This specimen includes other DNA sequences encoding the same CDR3. This chain connects TRBV6-4 to TRBJ2-2; TRBD2 aligns across 13 bases. Germline-derived CDR1 and CDR2 are MRHNA and SNTAGT. This CDR3 is 16 amino acids long. CDR3 amino acids: CASRVRLAGGTGELFF. CDR3 DNA: TGTGCCAGCAGGGTAAGACTAGCGGGAGGAACCGGGGAGCTGTTTTTC.

This clone was detected a few times. The CDR3 sequence is CASSLISGRNTDTQYF. In nucleotides, the CDR3 is TGTGCCAGCAGCTTGATCAGCGGGAGAAACACAGATACGCAGTATTTT. The V call is TRBV5-6, the J call TRBJ2-3, with 8 bases aligning to TRBD2. V lost 1 base to trimming and J lost 2 bases; unmatched junction nucleotides: 6. Per the germline V gene, CDR1 is SGHDT and CDR2 is YYEEEE. CDR3 length equals 16 residues.

This rearrangement joins TRBV9 to TRBJ2-5; tentative D call: TRBD2 (5 bases). The J call may be faulty, since TRBJ2-7 better matches the DNA end. Germline V gene data show CDR1 as SGDLS and CDR2 as YYNGEE. CDR3 size: 17 residues. CDR3 sequence (DNA): TGTGCCAGCAGCGTAGGGGCTACTAGATCTGTAACCTACGAGCAGTACTTC. Encoded protein: CASSVGATRSVTYEQYF.

The chain combines TRBV2 with TRBJ1-5, with unresolved D. Between the trimmed V and J ends, which lost 5 bases and 5 bases, there was a span of 10 bases. Germline values: CDR1 SNHLY, CDR2 FYNNEI. The CDR3 runs 13 residues. CDR3 sequence: CASSFYADQPQHF. The CDR3 DNA reads as TGTGCCAGCAGTTTTTATGCGGATCAGCCCCAGCATTTT.

The rearrangement joins TRBV5-8 to TRBJ1-2, with a possible D match to TRBD1 (5 bases). The CDR3 totals 15 residues. V dropped 4 bases and J dropped 7 bases, with 20 bases sitting between them. Germline lookup yields CDR1 SGHTS and CDR2 YDEGEE. CDR3 residues: CASSQKPGLAAGYTF. CDR3 DNA sequence: TGTGCCAGCAGCCAGAAACCGGGACTAGCGGCTGGCTACACCTTC.

This clone was seen only once. The chain couples TRBV27 to TRBJ2-7; D is ambiguous. V dropped 6 bases and J dropped 5 bases, with 17 bases sitting between them. CDR3 length: 14 amino acids. Germline V gene lookup returns CDR1 MNHEY and CDR2 SMNVEV (reference sequence). CDR3 DNA: TGTGCCAGCAGCTCCTTCCCAGGATACCACGAGCAGTACTTC. Translation: CASSSFPGYHEQYF.

V is TRBV13 and J is TRBJ2-1; D is undetermined. The CDR3 has 12 residues. CDR1 and CDR2 (germline): PRHDT, FYEKMQ (reference sequence). Trimming stripped 5 bases from V and 6 bases from J, with 8 bases between. As DNA, the CDR3 is TGTGCCAGCAGCCCTAATACCAATGAGCAGTTCTTC. Translated: CASSPNTNEQFF.

This clone turned up a few times. The V and J genes are TRBV6-6 and TRBJ2-7, with D possibly TRBD1 on 5 matching bases. From germline, CDR1 is MNHNY and CDR2 SVGAGI (reference sequence). The CDR3 length is 15 residues. V was trimmed by 6 bases and J by 0 bases, leaving 15 bases between them. The CDR3 nucleotides read TGTGCCAGCAGCCAACCTTCAGGGTACTCCTACGAGCAGTACTTC. Protein sequence: CASSQPSGYSYEQYF.

This sequence joins TRBV6-1 and TRBJ2-7; 7 nucleotides match TRBD1. V shed 3 bases and J 5 bases; nucleotides not matched to a gene: 19. The germline V gene has CDR1 MNHNS and CDR2 SASEGT. The CDR3 is 18 residues long. The CDR3 nucleotides are TGTGCCAGCAGTGATGAATTTGATTTGGACAGGCGTACGGACGAGCAGTACTTC. It codes for CASSDEFDLDRRTDEQYF.

This chain uses TRBV5-1 with TRBJ2-1; 11 nucleotides line up with TRBD1. V lost 7 bases and J lost 6; bases outside the gene matches: 9. Germline CDR1 is SGHRS and CDR2 is YFSETQ. The length of the CDR3 is 15 residues. CDR3 DNA: TGCGCCAGCCGCGGGACAGGGGGTACCTCCAATGAGCAGTTCTTC. Its translation is CASRGTGGTSNEQFF.

The J gene is TRBJ2-1, the V gene TRBV11-2; D is unclear. The V and J ends lost 1 base and 1 base respectively, with 11 bases between them. This CDR3 is 16 amino acids long. Germline CDR1 reads SGHAT; CDR2 reads FQNNGV. Here the CDR3 DNA reads TGTGCCAGCAGCTTAGTACGCTACGGGTCCTACAATGAGCAGTTCTTC. This translates into CASSLVRYGSYNEQFF. The whole variable domain, filled in from reference TRBV11-2 and TRBJ2-1, reads EAGVAQSPRYKIIEKRQSVAFWCNPISGHATLYWYQQILGQGPKLLIQFQNNGVVDDSQLPKDRFSAERLKGVDSTLKIQPAKLEDSAVYLCASSLVRYGSYNEQFFGPGTRLTVL.

The chain carries TRBV6-5 and TRBJ2-7, with 7 bases lining up with TRBD1. The V and J ends lost 0 bases and 4 bases, in that order; junction bases with no gene match: 6. CDR3 length equals 15 residues. Germline lookup yields CDR1 MNHEY and CDR2 SVGAGI. The CDR3 here is CASSYSSGGRYEQYF. DNA for the CDR3: TGTGCCAGCAGTTACTCCTCAGGGGGAAGGTACGAGCAGTACTTC.

This sequence joins TRBV7-6 and TRBJ1-1; D might be TRBD1 (5 bases). The CDR3 runs to 13 residues. The ends were cut back, 4 bases at V and 6 bases at J, with 12 bases in the middle. Germline CDR1 SGHVS, CDR2 FNYEAQ. CDR3 DNA: TGTGCCAGCAGCTCGGGGGGGGTCGCTGAAGCTTTCTTT. As protein: CASSSGGVAEAFF.

CDR3 in amino acids: CSVGGAYEQYF. CDR3 sequence (DNA): TGCAGCGTTGGGGGGGCCTACGAGCAGTACTTC. This chain uses TRBV29-1 with TRBJ2-7; perhaps TRBD2 as D (6 bases). CDR1 is SQVTM and CDR2 is ANQGSEA in the germline V gene. CDR3 size: 11 residues. The ends were cut back, 4 bases at V and 2 bases at J, with 6 bases in the middle.

The CDR3 loop is CASRSPGQSNYGYTF. The CDR3 DNA sequence: TGTGCCAGCAGGAGCCCGGGACAGTCTAACTATGGCTACACCTTC. The chain is built from TRBV6-5 and TRBJ1-2, with 7 bases identical to TRBD1. Germline loops: CDR1 MNHEY, CDR2 SVGAGI. The CDR3 length is 15 residues. Germline trimming cut 6 bases from V and 0 bases from J; bases unmatched to any gene: 7.

The CDR3 sequence is CASSSVKGALKEKLFF. CDR3 DNA sequence: TGTGCCAGCAGCTCGGTTAAGGGGGCGCTGAAAGAAAAACTGTTTTTT. This rearrangement joins TRBV7-9 to TRBJ1-4; TRBD1 aligns across 7 bases. The V and J ends lost 4 bases and 8 bases, in that order; junction bases with no gene match: 13. The CDR3 covers 16 residues. In germline, CDR1 is SEHNR, CDR2 FQNEAQ (reference sequence).

The chain has TRBV28 and TRBJ2-2; D might be TRBD1 (5 bases). CDR1 MDHEN and CDR2 SYDVKM come from the germline V gene. This CDR3 has 13 amino acids. Trimming stripped 2 bases from V and 6 bases from J, with 7 bases between. The CDR3 bases are TGTGCCAGCAGTTTAAGGGGTCCCGGGGAGCTGTTTTTT. This encodes CASSLRGPGELFF.

This clone was observed a handful of times. The chain has TRBV27 and TRBJ1-6; D unresolved. V was trimmed by 5 bases and J by 0 bases, leaving 11 bases between them. Germline assignment: CDR1 MNHEY and CDR2 SMNVEV (reference sequence). The CDR3 loop spans 16 amino acids. The CDR3 protein is CASSTFLSSYNSPLHF. The CDR3, as DNA: TGTGCCAGCAGTACTTTTCTGAGCTCCTATAATTCACCCCTCCACTTT.

The chain is built from TRBV7-8 and TRBJ2-7, with TRBD2 identical over 7 bases. This CDR3 comprises 15 residues. The ends lost 3 bases at V and 0 bases at J; junction bases unmatched: 5. CDR1 is SGHVS, CDR2 FQNEAQ, per germline. CDR3 bases: TGTGCCAGCAGCTTGGGACGGGAGGCCTCCTACGAGCAGTACTTC. Translated: CASSLGREASYEQYF.

The chain recombines TRBV30 with TRBJ1-4; D is ambiguous. Deletions cut 5 bases from V and 0 bases from J, with 10 bases between. The CDR3 contains 14 residues. Germline CDR1 is GTSNPN and CDR2 is SVGIG (reference sequence). The CDR3 coding sequence is TGTGCCTGGCAGGCGGGAGCAACTAATGAAAAACTGTTTTTT. This encodes CAWQAGATNEKLFF.

The rearrangement uses TRBV7-9 and TRBJ2-1; D possibly corresponds to TRBD1 (5 bases). V was cut by 2 bases and J by 7 bases, with 9 bases left in between. The V gene's germline CDR1 is SEHNR and CDR2 FQNEAQ (reference sequence). This CDR3 comprises 13 residues. As DNA, the CDR3 is TGTGCCAGCAGCTTAATGGGGCTTAATGAGCAGTTCTTC. Amino acids: CASSLMGLNEQFF.

The chain combines TRBV19 with TRBJ2-7; the D gene is possibly TRBD1 (5 bases). The V end was cut by 4 bases, the J end by 2 bases, with 9 bases between. This CDR3 has 13 amino acids. CDR1 and CDR2 from the germline V gene are LNHDA and SQIVND (reference sequence). This chain's CDR3 is CASSSQGTYEQYF. DNA of the CDR3: TGTGCCAGTAGTAGTCAGGGTACCTACGAGCAGTACTTC.

This clone was recorded only once. The chain recombines TRBV19 with TRBJ1-1, with D perhaps matching TRBD1 (5 bases). The CDR3 is 13 amino acids. In germline, CDR1 is LNHDA, CDR2 SQIVND (reference sequence). V lost 6 bases and J lost 1, with 9 bases in between. CDR3 in amino acids: CASSRQTNTEAFF. DNA for the CDR3: TGTGCCAGTAGCAGACAGACGAACACTGAAGCTTTCTTT.

This clone was picked up one time. This chain uses TRBV30 with TRBJ2-3; D remains ambiguous. Germline CDR1 GTSNPN, CDR2 SVGIG (reference sequence). Trimming removed 1 base from V and 1 base from J, with 9 bases in between. The CDR3 totals 14 residues. The CDR3 reads CAWSAEMGTDTQYF. DNA for the CDR3: TGTGCCTGGAGTGCGGAGATGGGCACAGATACGCAGTATTTT.